This is a list of T cell receptor beta chains from one sample in a study of shared T cell receptors in the human thymus. Repertoires were generated with immunoSEQ multiplex PCR, while TCRdb's copy carries only in-frame clones and drops some. The sample has a few hundred thousand clones; just under 95% are singletons. Material: thymocytes. The receptor source for this set is a human donor. The CDR3 runs from the conserved cysteine through the conserved F or W. The D gene is left open where the match is weak. Clone size is stated in some rows and not others, as once, few, many or a class when expanded.

j_gene	v_gene	abundance	d_gene	CDR3nt	CDR3aa
TRBJ1-3	TRBV2	-	TRBD1	TGTGCCAGCAGGCACAGGGGGCCGAGTCAAGGGGGAAACACCATATATTTT	CASRHRGPSQGGNTIYF
TRBJ2-1	TRBV29-1	few	-	TGCAGCGTTGAAAACGGGGAAGCCTACAATGAGCAGTTCTTC	CSVENGEAYNEQFF
TRBJ2-5	TRBV10-1	-	-	TGCGCCAACGGGACATTCCAAGAGACCCAGTACTTC	CANGTFQETQYF
TRBJ2-3	TRBV10-3	-	TRBD2	TGTGCCATTGGGAGGGAGGGCCCAGATACGCAGTATTTT	CAIGREGPDTQYF
TRBJ2-3	TRBV28	-	TRBD2	TGTGCCAGCAGTCAAGGGACTAGCGGGAGCGCGGGGGATACGCAGTATTTT	CASSQGTSGSAGDTQYF
TRBJ2-1	TRBV5-1	once	TRBD2	TGCGCCAGCAGCTGGCTAGCGGGATCCAATGAGCAGTTCTTC	CASSWLAGSNEQFF
TRBJ1-1	TRBV7-3	-	TRBD1	TGTGCCAGCAGCCTCAGGGGGCCCAACACTGAAGCTTTCTTT	CASSLRGPNTEAFF
TRBJ1-2	TRBV30	-	-	TGTGCCTGGAGTGTTGGGCCCAGGGAGGAGGAGAAAGGCTACACCTTC	CAWSVGPREEEKGYTF
TRBJ2-3	TRBV20-1	few	TRBD1	TGCAGTGCTCGGGACAGTCTTACGCAGTATTTT	CSARDSLTQYF
TRBJ2-5	TRBV28	-	TRBD1	TGTGCCAGCAGTCCCGGCCGGGACAGAAAAGAGACCCAGTACTTC	CASSPGRDRKETQYF
TRBJ2-5	TRBV19	-	-	TGTGCCAGTAGTATAGTCGGGAGAGTGGAGACCCAGTACTTC	CASSIVGRVETQYF
TRBJ2-6	TRBV7-9	-	-	TGTGCCAGCAGCTTAATGCGGGTCCTGACTTTC	CASSLMRVLTF
TRBJ2-4	TRBV14	-	-	TGTGCCAGCAGCCAAGTTTGCAAAAACATTCAGTACTTC	CASSQVCKNIQYF
TRBJ2-1	TRBV28	-	-	TGTGCCAGCAGTTTAGGCGGGACTCTCAATGAGCAGTTCTTC	CASSLGGTLNEQFF
TRBJ2-5	TRBV4-1	-	TRBD2	TGCGCCAGCAGCCACCCACTAGCGGGAGGGCCGGGGACCCAGTACTTC	CASSHPLAGGPGTQYF
TRBJ2-7	TRBV27	-	-	TGTGCCGGCGGCCGACCAGGGGAAGACGAGCAGTACTTC	CAGGRPGEDEQYF
TRBJ1-1	TRBV2	once	-	TGTGCCAGCAGTGAGTGGGGAACTGAAGCTTTCTTT	CASSEWGTEAFF
TRBJ2-7	TRBV11-2	-	TRBD2	TGTGCCAGCAGCCCGGGTCCGGGGGGGTACGAGCAGTACTTC	CASSPGPGGYEQYF
TRBJ1-1	TRBV14	-	-	TGTGCCAGCACCCCAATGGGATTTACGAACACTGAAGCTTTCTTT	CASTPMGFTNTEAFF
TRBJ2-1	TRBV15	-	TRBD2	TGTGCCACCAGCAGAGGGGCGGGAGGGCGAACGGGTGAGCAGTTCTTC	CATSRGAGGRTGEQFF
TRBJ2-7	TRBV7-8	-	-	TGTGCCAGCAGCTTAGAGGGGAGCTCCTACGAGCAGTACTTC	CASSLEGSSYEQYF
TRBJ2-7	TRBV28	-	-	TGTGCCAGCAGTTGGGTCATGGACAGCACCTACGAGCAGTACTTC	CASSWVMDSTYEQYF
TRBJ2-7	TRBV28	-	-	TGTGCCAGCACCCCTACCCCTACCGGCCCGGAGCAGTACTTC	CASTPTPTGPEQYF
TRBJ1-1	TRBV7-2	-	TRBD1	TGTGCCAGCAGCTCTCCGGGACAGGGGTTGAACACTGAAGCTTTCTTT	CASSSPGQGLNTEAFF
TRBJ1-2	TRBV28	-	-	TGTGCCAGCAGTTTAGCCGGGGGGCGGGGTGGCTACACCTTC	CASSLAGGRGGYTF
TRBJ2-3	TRBV5-1	-	-	TGCGCCAGCAGCTTGGGTGGGAGCGGCACAGATACGCAGTATTTT	CASSLGGSGTDTQYF
TRBJ1-5	TRBV30	once	TRBD1	TGTGCCTGGAGCTTCCGGGACAGGAACAATCAGCCCCAGCATTTT	CAWSFRDRNNQPQHF
TRBJ2-6	TRBV2	-	-	TGTGCCAGCAGTGTTCAAGGGGCATTCTCTGGGGCCAACGTCCTGACTTTC	CASSVQGAFSGANVLTF
TRBJ2-6	TRBV5-6	-	-	TGTGCCAGCAGCCCCGGGCAAACAGGATACTCTGGGGCCAACGTCCTGACTTTC	CASSPGQTGYSGANVLTF
TRBJ2-7	TRBV7-6	-	-	TGTGCCAGCAGCTTGTTCCCGGGGCAGGGGTTCTACGAGCAGTACTTC	CASSLFPGQGFYEQYF
TRBJ2-1	TRBV5-4	once	TRBD2	TGTGCCAGCAGCTTCCGGGAGGCCTCCTACAATGAGCAGTTCTTC	CASSFREASYNEQFF
TRBJ1-2	TRBV10-3	-	-	TGTGCCATCAGCCAATACGACAGGTTCTATGGCTACACCTTC	CAISQYDRFYGYTF
TRBJ1-1	TRBV4-1	-	-	TGCGCCAGCAGCCAAGTGGGAGGGGTCACTGAAGCTTTCTTT	CASSQVGGVTEAFF
TRBJ2-1	TRBV25-1	-	-	TGTGCCAGCAGTTCGAGGACGAGCTCCTACAATGAGCAGTTCTTC	CASSSRTSSYNEQFF
TRBJ2-1	TRBV5-6	-	TRBD2	TGTGCCAGCAGCTTGGGGCAGCGGGAGGGCCCTTGGAATGAGCAGTTCTTC	CASSLGQREGPWNEQFF
TRBJ2-1	TRBV6-4	-	TRBD2	TGTGCCAGCAGACTATTAGCGGGACCCTACAATGAGCAGTTCTTC	CASRLLAGPYNEQFF
TRBJ2-3	TRBV6-6	-	-	TGTGCCAGCAGTAACCACCCGGGACCCCAAGAGGATACGCAGTATTTT	CASSNHPGPQEDTQYF
TRBJ1-2	TRBV28	once	TRBD1	TGTGCCAGCAGTCACAGGGGTAGGGCTAACTATGGCTACACCTTC	CASSHRGRANYGYTF
TRBJ2-7	TRBV11-2	-	-	TGTGCCAGCAGCTTTCCCGGGCCCGAAAACGAGCAGTACTTC	CASSFPGPENEQYF
TRBJ2-3	TRBV27	-	-	TGTGCCAGCAGGCTTGAGACTAGGAGCACAGATACGCAGTATTTT	CASRLETRSTDTQYF
TRBJ1-5	TRBV19	-	TRBD1	TGTGCCAGTAATAGACAGGGATACAATCAGCCCCAGCATTTT	CASNRQGYNQPQHF
TRBJ2-7	TRBV28	-	TRBD1	TGTGCCAGCAGCCCCACGGCAGGGGGCATTTACGAGCAGTACTTC	CASSPTAGGIYEQYF
TRBJ2-3	TRBV27	-	TRBD2	TGTGCCAGCAGTTTACTGCCGGGACTAGCGACAGATACGCAGTATTTT	CASSLLPGLATDTQYF
TRBJ2-3	TRBV14	-	TRBD2	TGTGCCAGCAGCCAAGTGCGGGTCGCGGGAGGGAGAACAGATACGCAGTATTTT	CASSQVRVAGGRTDTQYF
TRBJ2-3	TRBV28	-	-	TGTGCCAGCAGTTTGGTTGGGCAACCCACAGATACGCAGTATTTT	CASSLVGQPTDTQYF
TRBJ2-3	TRBV27	-	TRBD2	TGTGCCAGCAGTCCTCGCCCTCAACTAGCGGTTAGCACAGATACGCAGTATTTT	CASSPRPQLAVSTDTQYF
TRBJ2-2	TRBV7-9	-	TRBD1	TGTGCCAGCAGCTTAGGACAGGGCCTCACCGGGGAGCTGTTTTTT	CASSLGQGLTGELFF
TRBJ1-5	TRBV7-2	-	-	TGTGCCAGCAGCTTCAGCTATAGCAATCAGCCCCAGCATTTT	CASSFSYSNQPQHF
TRBJ1-2	TRBV6-1	-	-	TGTGCCAGCAGCAGGTTTTTCTATGGCTACACCTTC	CASSRFFYGYTF
TRBJ1-1	TRBV7-9	-	TRBD1	TGTGCCAGCAGCCCGAATGTACAGGGGGAGCGGACTGAAGCTTTCTTT	CASSPNVQGERTEAFF
TRBJ1-2	TRBV19	-	-	TGTGCCAGTAGTATCCAGGGTGGGGGGCCTTCCTATGGCTACACCTTC	CASSIQGGGPSYGYTF
TRBJ1-5	TRBV19	few	-	TGTGCCAGTAGTATTGTCCGGAAGCCCCAGCATTTT	CASSIVRKPQHF
TRBJ2-1	TRBV28	-	-	TGTGCCAGCAGTCTAAGCTCAGGCAATGAGCAGTTCTTC	CASSLSSGNEQFF
TRBJ2-1	TRBV27	-	-	TGTGCCAGCAGTTTAGAGGAGGGGGGGTACAATGAGCAGTTCTTC	CASSLEEGGYNEQFF
TRBJ2-7	TRBV6-5	few	-	TGTGCCAGCAGTTACTCGAAGACCGGAGGCGGCTACGAGCAGTACTTC	CASSYSKTGGGYEQYF
TRBJ1-5	TRBV10-2	once	TRBD1	TGCGCCAGCAGTGAGACAGGGGGGTATCAGCCCCAGCATTTT	CASSETGGYQPQHF
TRBJ2-2	TRBV14	-	TRBD2	TGTGCCAGCAGCCAAGATCTCGCTAGCGGGAGGGCCCCTTCCGGGGAGCTGTTTTTT	CASSQDLASGRAPSGELFF
TRBJ1-2	TRBV30	-	-	TGTGCCTGGAGTGTCAGGCTCTATGGCTACACCTTC	CAWSVRLYGYTF